Below are 6 T cell receptor beta chains sequenced from a single sample in a study of blood T cell repertoires in COVID-19. TCRdb keeps only in-frame clones here, not all; method: immunoSEQ multiplex PCR. The sample has about 150,000 clones; more than 75% are singletons. Source material: peripheral blood. These receptors all come from a woman aged 45-65 years with acute or convalescent COVID-19.

The chain employs TRBV6-1 and TRBJ2-1; 7 bases align to TRBD2. The CDR3 totals 15 residues. The germline V gene encodes CDR1 MNHNS and CDR2 SASEGT. V gave up 2 bases and J gave up 8 bases; unmatched junction bases: 9. CDR3 loop: CASSELGGGVDEQFF. In DNA form, the CDR3 reads TGTGCCAGCAGTGAATTGGGGGGGGGAGTGGATGAGCAGTTCTTC.

This sequence joins TRBV7-9 and TRBJ2-1, with 8 bases that match TRBD2. V dropped 6 bases and J dropped 7; count of bases not matched to a gene: 11. The germline CDR1 and CDR2 sequences are SEHNR and FQNEAQ (reference sequence). The CDR3 contains 15 residues. The CDR3 nucleotides are TGTGCCAGCAGTCGTATCGGGGGGGCCTCTAATGAGCAGTTCTTC. This sequence encodes CASSRIGGASNEQFF.

The chain has TRBV7-6 and TRBJ1-2; D is possibly TRBD1 (6 bases). Per germline, CDR1 SGHVS and CDR2 FNYEAQ. The CDR3 loop spans 17 amino acids. V lost 5 bases and J lost 2, with 21 bases in between. The CDR3 sequence is CASSLAPVYGTNYGYTF. Here the CDR3 DNA reads TGTGCCAGCAGCCTCGCTCCAGTCTACGGGACAAACTATGGCTACACCTTC.

This chain uses TRBV7-3 with TRBJ2-5, with 11 positions matching TRBD2. Germline V lookup: CDR1 SGHTA, CDR2 FQGTGA. Trimming took 2 bases from V and 4 from J; bases not matched to a gene: 6. The CDR3 has 16 residues. The CDR3 spells CASSLGSGGAAETQYF. CDR3 DNA: TGTGCCAGCAGCTTAGGTAGCGGGGGGGCTGCAGAGACCCAGTACTTC.

This clone showed up just a few times. The same CDR3 arises from other DNA sequences in this sample as well. The V call is TRBV6-1, the J call TRBJ1-5, with no clear D. The germline V and J ends were trimmed by 2 bases and 5 bases, with 7 bases remaining between them. Germline CDR1 MNHNS, CDR2 SASEGT. There are 13 residues in the CDR3. In DNA, the CDR3 is TGTGCCAGCAGTGAATCCAATTATCAGCCCCAGCATTTT. Its translation is CASSESNYQPQHF.

The chain carries TRBV12-2 and TRBJ1-6; the D call of TRBD1 is as the table states it, not checked on the DNA. TRBV12-2 is given as a pseudogene. The CDR3 runs to 16 residues. The CDR3 protein is CASRLALQAYNSPLHF. Here the CDR3 DNA reads TGTGCAAGTCGCTTAGCGCTTCAGGCCTATAATTCACCCCTCCACTTT.